Listed below are T cell receptor beta chains from one sample, sequenced in a study of CD8 T cells in Susac syndrome. TCRdb fed the immunoSEQ multiplex PCR reads into MiXCR, producing one record per CDR3 protein. The repertoire consists of around 170,000 distinct CDR3 sequences, with around 95% occurring once and the leading ten covering about 0.12%. The sequencing sample was made of CD4+ T cells from PBMCs. The receptors were sampled from a human donor with Susac syndrome. The CDR3 runs from the conserved cysteine through the conserved F or W. D genes are given only for firm matches. Not every row has a clone size; where given, it reads once, few, many or a size class.

TRBV19	NA	TRBJ2-3	NA	CASRADGAPTDTQYF	TGTGCCAGTAGAGCCGACGGGGCCCCCACAGATACGCAGTATTTT
TRBV6-5	NA	TRBJ1-6	TRBD1	CASRKGTGFSPLHF	TGTGCCAGCAGAAAGGGGACAGGGTTTTCACCCCTCCACTTT
TRBV4-2	NA	TRBJ2-3	TRBD2	CASSFSGGADTQYF	TGTGCCAGCAGCTTCAGCGGGGGTGCAGATACGCAGTATTTT
TRBV25-1	NA	TRBJ2-5	NA	CASSGQGWDWETQYF	TGTGCCAGCAGTGGCCAGGGATGGGATTGGGAGACCCAGTACTTC
TRBV20-1	few	TRBJ1-2	TRBD1	CSASGTVNGYTF	TGCAGTGCTTCCGGGACAGTAAATGGCTACACCTTC
TRBV9	NA	TRBJ2-5	TRBD2	CASSLRTSGETQYF	TGTGCCAGCAGTCTTCGGACTAGTGGGGAGACCCAGTACTTC
TRBV23-1	NA	TRBJ2-7	TRBD1	CASRLRGRWGYEQYF	TGCGCCAGCAGGCTAAGGGGGCGGTGGGGATACGAGCAGTACTTC
TRBV23-1	NA	TRBJ2-7	NA	CASSPPGYYEQYF	TGCGCCAGCAGTCCTCCAGGCTACTACGAGCAGTACTTC
TRBV11-2	NA	TRBJ2-1	NA	CASSPSGWNEQFF	TGTGCCAGCAGCCCGTCGGGGTGGAATGAGCAGTTCTTC
TRBV29-1	NA	TRBJ1-1	NA	CSAMDSRGEAFF	TGCAGCGCCATGGACAGTCGGGGTGAAGCTTTCTTT
TRBV19	NA	TRBJ1-3	NA	CASTPSGNTIYF	TGTGCCAGTACCCCCTCTGGAAACACCATATATTTT
TRBV7-2	NA	TRBJ2-5	TRBD1	CASSLGTGGFMTQYF	TGTGCCAGCAGCCTCGGGACAGGGGGTTTTATGACCCAGTACTTC
TRBV20-1	NA	TRBJ2-6	TRBD1	CSASATGAGANVLTF	TGCAGTGCTAGTGCAACAGGGGCTGGGGCCAACGTCCTGACTTTC
TRBV7-3	NA	TRBJ2-3	TRBD2	CASSAHGSGSAVTDTQYF	TGTGCCAGCAGCGCGCACGGAAGCGGGAGTGCTGTTACAGATACGCAGTATTTT
TRBV20-1	NA	TRBJ2-1	TRBD2	CSAPGLGGKRAYNEQFF	TGCAGTGCCCCGGGGCTCGGGGGGAAGAGGGCCTACAATGAGCAGTTCTTC
TRBV20-1	NA	TRBJ1-2	NA	CSARVGPLPYGYTF	TGCAGTGCTAGAGTCGGGCCCCTTCCCTACGGCTACACCTTC
TRBV2	NA	TRBJ2-5	NA	CASRAEETQYF	TGTGCCAGCCGAGCGGAAGAGACCCAGTACTTC
TRBV29-1	NA	TRBJ1-2	NA	CSVDLRSGGYTF	TGCAGCGTTGACCTTCGGTCAGGCGGCTACACCTTC
TRBV7-2	NA	TRBJ2-6	NA	CASSDQGRASGANVLTF	TGTGCCAGCTCAGACCAGGGCCGGGCCTCTGGGGCCAACGTCCTGACTTTC
TRBV7-9	NA	TRBJ2-3	NA	CASSQDGTNTQYF	TGTGCCAGCAGCCAAGACGGGACGAATACGCAGTATTTT
TRBV4-3	NA	TRBJ2-3	TRBD1	CASSLQQGREDTQYF	TGCGCCAGCAGCCTACAACAGGGGAGAGAAGATACGCAGTATTTT
TRBV30	NA	TRBJ1-3	NA	CAWSTGNGNTIYF	TGTGCCTGGAGTACAGGAAATGGAAACACCATATATTTT
TRBV29-1	NA	TRBJ2-2	NA	CSVGRPGTGELFF	TGCAGCGTGGGCCGGCCCGGGACCGGGGAGCTGTTTTTT
TRBV10-3	NA	TRBJ2-5	TRBD2	CAVLAGERETQYF	TGTGCCGTCCTAGCGGGGGAACGGGAGACCCAGTACTTC
TRBV9	NA	TRBJ1-1	NA	CASSVAGLGEAFF	TGTGCCAGCAGCGTAGCAGGGTTAGGGGAAGCTTTCTTT
TRBV5-1	NA	TRBJ2-2	NA	CASSYGVSDTGELFF	TGCGCCAGCAGTTATGGCGTGTCGGACACCGGGGAGCTGTTTTTT
TRBV2	NA	TRBJ1-2	TRBD1	CATKRGDRVFDYGYTF	TGTGCCACCAAAAGGGGGGACAGGGTTTTCGACTATGGCTACACCTTC
TRBV29-1	NA	TRBJ2-5	NA	CSGADSETQYF	TGCAGCGGTGCTGACTCGGAGACCCAGTACTTC
TRBV18	once	TRBJ1-2	TRBD1	CASSPDRVGYTF	TGTGCCAGCTCACCGGACAGGGTTGGCTACACCTTC
TRBV7-7	NA	TRBJ2-6	NA	CASSLGPATSGANVLTF	TGTGCTAGCAGCTTAGGACCAGCGACTTCTGGGGCCAACGTCCTGACTTTC
TRBV29-1	NA	TRBJ1-2	NA	CSVEGEITNYGYTF	TGCAGCGTGGAAGGGGAGATTACGAACTATGGCTACACCTTC
TRBV7-9	NA	TRBJ2-3	TRBD2	CASSLLAGGGDTQYF	TGTGCCAGCAGCTTACTAGCGGGAGGAGGGGATACGCAGTATTTT
TRBV18	NA	TRBJ2-5	NA	CASSPRSGNMETQYF	TGTGCCAGCTCACCCCGTTCAGGAAATATGGAGACCCAGTACTTC
TRBV20-1	NA	TRBJ2-1	TRBD2	CSALIAGNEQFF	TGCAGTGCTCTGATAGCGGGAAATGAGCAGTTCTTC
TRBV24-1	NA	TRBJ2-1	NA	CATGRYNEQFF	TGTGCCACCGGACGGTACAATGAGCAGTTCTTC
TRBV27	NA	TRBJ1-4	TRBD1	CASSTTGVYDEKLFF	TGTGCCAGCAGCACCACAGGGGTTTACGATGAAAAACTGTTTTTT
TRBV12-3/TRBV12-4	NA	TRBJ2-1	NA	CASSLEGPGGSGSEQFF	TGTGCCAGCAGTTTAGAGGGCCCTGGGGGGTCAGGCAGTGAGCAGTTCTTC
TRBV5-1	NA	TRBJ2-5	NA	CASSFRTEETQYF	TGCGCCAGCAGCTTCAGGACAGAAGAGACCCAGTACTTC
TRBV20-1	NA	TRBJ2-1	NA	CSASRPGRNNEQFF	TGCAGTGCTAGTCGGCCAGGGAGGAACAATGAGCAGTTCTTC
TRBV24-1	NA	TRBJ1-3	NA	CATSSGNTIYF	TGTGCCACGAGTTCCGGAAACACCATATATTTT
TRBV9	NA	TRBJ2-6	NA	CASSVSGAGANVLTF	TGTGCCAGCAGCGTCTCCGGGGCTGGGGCCAACGTCCTGACTTTC
TRBV7-2	NA	TRBJ2-3	NA	CASSLLGPQYF	TGTGCCAGCAGCTTATTGGGTCCGCAGTATTTT
TRBV20-1	once	TRBJ2-7	TRBD2	CSARTSGGLLQYF	TGCAGTGCTAGAACCAGCGGGGGCCTTTTGCAGTACTTC
TRBV7-8	NA	TRBJ2-7	NA	CASSATRASGGEQYF	TGTGCCAGCAGCGCAACGCGGGCGTCAGGGGGGGAGCAGTACTTC
TRBV30	NA	TRBJ1-2	NA	CAWSARGYGYTF	TGTGCCTGGAGTGCCAGGGGTTATGGCTACACCTTC
TRBV28	NA	TRBJ2-6	NA	CASRLSGANVLTF	TGTGCCAGCAGACTTTCTGGGGCCAACGTCCTGACTTTC
TRBV19	NA	TRBJ1-1	TRBD1	CASDRQGEAFF	TGTGCCAGCGACCGACAGGGGGAAGCTTTCTTT
TRBV18	NA	TRBJ2-5	NA	CASSPPGLAVETQYF	TGTGCCAGCTCACCACCGGGGCTGGCGGTGGAGACCCAGTACTTC
TRBV24-1	NA	TRBJ2-1	NA	CATSDFDEQFF	TGTGCCACCAGTGATTTCGATGAGCAGTTCTTC
TRBV12-3/TRBV12-4	NA	TRBJ1-5	TRBD1	CASRFGTGVSQPQHF	TGTGCCAGCAGATTTGGGACAGGGGTATCTCAGCCCCAGCATTTT
TRBV18	NA	TRBJ2-7	NA	CASSPGGDPYEQYF	TGTGCCAGCTCACCGGGGGGCGATCCCTACGAGCAGTACTTC
TRBV29-1	NA	TRBJ2-7	TRBD1	CSVGRGTGGYEQYF	TGCAGCGTGGGCCGGGGGACAGGGGGGTACGAGCAGTACTTC
TRBV20-1	once	TRBJ1-2	NA	CSASGGIGYGYTF	TGCAGTGCTAGTGGTGGGATTGGCTATGGCTACACCTTC
TRBV20-1	NA	TRBJ2-1	NA	CSASAGPWGNEQFF	TGCAGTGCTAGTGCGGGGCCGTGGGGCAATGAGCAGTTCTTC
TRBV29-1	NA	TRBJ2-5	NA	CSVAGPGETQYF	TGCAGCGTTGCCGGGCCCGGCGAGACCCAGTACTTC